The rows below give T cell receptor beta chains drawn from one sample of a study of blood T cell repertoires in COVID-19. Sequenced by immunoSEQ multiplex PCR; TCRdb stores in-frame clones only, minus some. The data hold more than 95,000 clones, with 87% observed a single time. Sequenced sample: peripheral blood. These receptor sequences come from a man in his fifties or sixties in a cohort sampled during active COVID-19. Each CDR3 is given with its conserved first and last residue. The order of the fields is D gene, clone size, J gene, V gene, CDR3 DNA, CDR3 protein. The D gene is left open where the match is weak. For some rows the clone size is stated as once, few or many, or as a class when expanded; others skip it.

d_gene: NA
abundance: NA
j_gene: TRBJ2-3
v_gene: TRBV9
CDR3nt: TGTGCCAGCAATACAGGGTTGACGTCGGATACGCAGTATTTT
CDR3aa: CASNTGLTSDTQYF

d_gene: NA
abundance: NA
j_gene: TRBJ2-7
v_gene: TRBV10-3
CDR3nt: TGTGCCATCAGTGACGGAGGGAGGAGCGAGCAGTACTTC
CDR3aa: CAISDGGRSEQYF

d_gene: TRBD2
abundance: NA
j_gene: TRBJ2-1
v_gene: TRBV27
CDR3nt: TGTGCCAGCAGGCGCGGGGGGGCCGACGTCTTC
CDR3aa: CASRRGGADVF

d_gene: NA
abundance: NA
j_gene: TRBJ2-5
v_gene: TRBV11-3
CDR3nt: TGTGCCAGCAGCTTCCCGGGACTGTTACAAGAGACCCAGTACTTC
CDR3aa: CASSFPGLLQETQYF

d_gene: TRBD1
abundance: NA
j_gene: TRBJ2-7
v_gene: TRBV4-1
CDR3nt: TGCGCCAGCAGACCAATGACCGGGACAGGGGCCCACGAGCAGTACTTC
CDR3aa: CASRPMTGTGAHEQYF

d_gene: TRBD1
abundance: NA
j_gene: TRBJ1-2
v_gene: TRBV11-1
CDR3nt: TGTGCCAGCAGCGGCAGACAGGGGGGGAACTATGGCTACACCTTC
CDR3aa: CASSGRQGGNYGYTF

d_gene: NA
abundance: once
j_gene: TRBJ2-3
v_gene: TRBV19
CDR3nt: TGTGCCAGTAGTATAGGCCAGGGCCTGACAGATACGCAGTATTTT
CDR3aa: CASSIGQGLTDTQYF

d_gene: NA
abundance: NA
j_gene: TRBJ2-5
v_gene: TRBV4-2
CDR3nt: TGTGCCAGCAGCCAAGATCAGACAGAGCAAGAGACCCAGTACTTC
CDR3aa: CASSQDQTEQETQYF

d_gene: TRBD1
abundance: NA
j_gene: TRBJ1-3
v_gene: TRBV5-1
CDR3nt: TGCGCCAGCAGCTTTGGGGACAGTTCCTCTGGAAACACCATATATTTT
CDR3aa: CASSFGDSSSGNTIYF

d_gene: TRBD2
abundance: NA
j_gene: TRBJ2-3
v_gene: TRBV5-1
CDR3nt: TGCGCCAGCAGGAGGCGCGCGGGGGGGCCGCTCAGCACAGATACGCAGTATTTT
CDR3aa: CASRRRAGGPLSTDTQYF

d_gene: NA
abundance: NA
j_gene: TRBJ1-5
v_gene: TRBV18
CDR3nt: TGTGCCAGCTCACCAGGGCCCAATCAGCCCCAGCATTTT
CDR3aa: CASSPGPNQPQHF

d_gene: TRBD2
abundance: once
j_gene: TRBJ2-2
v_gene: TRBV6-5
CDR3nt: TGTGCCAGCAGGACTAGCGTGGGCGGGGAGCTGTTTTTT
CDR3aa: CASRTSVGGELFF

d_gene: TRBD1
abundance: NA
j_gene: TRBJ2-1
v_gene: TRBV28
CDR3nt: TGTGCCAACAGTTCAGGGACAGTTTACAATGAGCAGTTCTTC
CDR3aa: CANSSGTVYNEQFF

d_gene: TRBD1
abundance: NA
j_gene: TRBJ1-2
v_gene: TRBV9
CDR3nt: TGTGCCAGCAGCGTAGGGCAGGGGGACTATGGCTACACCTTC
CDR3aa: CASSVGQGDYGYTF

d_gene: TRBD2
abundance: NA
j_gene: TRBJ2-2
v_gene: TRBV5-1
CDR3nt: TGCGCCAGCAGCTTGGTTTCTAGCGGGTTTACCGGGGAGCTGTTTTTT
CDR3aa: CASSLVSSGFTGELFF

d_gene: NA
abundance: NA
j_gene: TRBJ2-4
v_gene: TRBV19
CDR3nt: TGTGCCAGTAGTATGGCCAGGGGAGTAAACATTCAGTACTTC
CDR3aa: CASSMARGVNIQYF

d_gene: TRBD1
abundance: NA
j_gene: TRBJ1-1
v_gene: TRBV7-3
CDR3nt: TGTGCCAGCAGCTCACAGGGGGCAAGCACTGAAGCTTTCTTT
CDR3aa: CASSSQGASTEAFF

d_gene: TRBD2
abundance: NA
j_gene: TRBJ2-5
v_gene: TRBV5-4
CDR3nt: TGTGCCAGCAGCACTAGGACTAGCGGGGGCCCCCAGGAGACCCAGTACTTC
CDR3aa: CASSTRTSGGPQETQYF

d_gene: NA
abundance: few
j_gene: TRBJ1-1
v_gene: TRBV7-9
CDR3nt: TGTGCCAGCAGCTTAGCGCTGGGGGGAGCTTTCTTT
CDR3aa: CASSLALGGAFF

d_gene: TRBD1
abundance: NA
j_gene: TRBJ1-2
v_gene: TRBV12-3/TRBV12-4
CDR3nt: TGTGCCAGCAGTTTGACAGGGGGATATGGCTACACCTTC
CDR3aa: CASSLTGGYGYTF

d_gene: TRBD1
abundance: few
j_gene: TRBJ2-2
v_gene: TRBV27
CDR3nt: TGTGCCAGCGGGCTTCAGGGGGCACAAGGGGAGCTGTTTTTT
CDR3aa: CASGLQGAQGELFF

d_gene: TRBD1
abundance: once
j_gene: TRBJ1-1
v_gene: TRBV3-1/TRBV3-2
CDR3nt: TGTGCCAGCAGCCCCCGGGACAGGGGCGGTTGGACTGAAGCTTTCTTT
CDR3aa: CASSPRDRGGWTEAFF

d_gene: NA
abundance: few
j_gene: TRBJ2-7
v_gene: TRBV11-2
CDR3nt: TGTGCCAGCACCCCTGGACTCTCGTCGTCCTCCTACGAGCAGTACTTC
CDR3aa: CASTPGLSSSSYEQYF

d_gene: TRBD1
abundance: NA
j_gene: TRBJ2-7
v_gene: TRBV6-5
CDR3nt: TGTGCCAGCAACAAACAGGGGACCTACGAGCAGTACTTC
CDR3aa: CASNKQGTYEQYF

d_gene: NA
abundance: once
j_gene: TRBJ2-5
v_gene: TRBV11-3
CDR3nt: TGTGCCAGCAGCGCCACAGGGAGCGAGACCCAGTACTTC
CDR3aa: CASSATGSETQYF

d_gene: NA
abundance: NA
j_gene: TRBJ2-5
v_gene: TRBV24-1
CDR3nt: TGTGCCACCAGTGATTTGGGGACAACCCAAGAGACCCAGTACTTC
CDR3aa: CATSDLGTTQETQYF

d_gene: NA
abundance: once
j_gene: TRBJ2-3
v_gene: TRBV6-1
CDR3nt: TGTGCCAGCAGTGATGGGGCGGGGGCCGGGGGCACAGATACGCAGTATTTT
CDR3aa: CASSDGAGAGGTDTQYF

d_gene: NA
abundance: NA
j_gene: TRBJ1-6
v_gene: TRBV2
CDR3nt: TGTGCCAGCAGTTTTGATACAACTTCACCCCTCCACTTT
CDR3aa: CASSFDTTSPLHF

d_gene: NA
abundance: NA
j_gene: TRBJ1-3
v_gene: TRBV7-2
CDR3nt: TGTGCCAGCAGCTTCCCAGGGGGAAACACCATATATTTT
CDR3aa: CASSFPGGNTIYF

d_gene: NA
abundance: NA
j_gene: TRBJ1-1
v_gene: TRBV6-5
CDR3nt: TGTGCCAGCAGAGACAGTTTAGCGAACACTGAAGCTTTCTTT
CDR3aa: CASRDSLANTEAFF

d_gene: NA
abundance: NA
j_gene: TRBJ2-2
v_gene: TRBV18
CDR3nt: TGTGCCAGCTCAACGACACAGGATAAAGCGAACACCGGGGAGCTGTTTTTT
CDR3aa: CASSTTQDKANTGELFF

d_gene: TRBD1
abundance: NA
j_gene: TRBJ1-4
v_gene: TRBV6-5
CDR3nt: TGTGCCAGCAGTTACTGGGGACAGGGGAATGAAAAACTGTTTTTT
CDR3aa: CASSYWGQGNEKLFF

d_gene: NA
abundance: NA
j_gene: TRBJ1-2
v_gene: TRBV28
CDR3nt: TGTGCCAGCACCACCTCCGGGGGGGTTGGCTACACCTTC
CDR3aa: CASTTSGGVGYTF

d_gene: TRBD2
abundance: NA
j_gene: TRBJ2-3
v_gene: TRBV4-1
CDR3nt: TGCGCCAGCAGCCAAGAGCGTGGGGCTAGCGGGGCGAACACAGATACGCAGTATTTT
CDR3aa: CASSQERGASGANTDTQYF

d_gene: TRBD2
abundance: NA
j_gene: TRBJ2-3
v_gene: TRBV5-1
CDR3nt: TGCGCCAGCAGCCCGGACGGTAGCGGGGGAAACACAGATACGCAGTATTTT
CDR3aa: CASSPDGSGGNTDTQYF

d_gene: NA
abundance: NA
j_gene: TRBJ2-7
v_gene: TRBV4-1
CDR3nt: TGCGCCAGCAGCCAAACAAACCCGGGGGGCGCCCACTCCTACGAGCAGTACTTC
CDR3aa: CASSQTNPGGAHSYEQYF